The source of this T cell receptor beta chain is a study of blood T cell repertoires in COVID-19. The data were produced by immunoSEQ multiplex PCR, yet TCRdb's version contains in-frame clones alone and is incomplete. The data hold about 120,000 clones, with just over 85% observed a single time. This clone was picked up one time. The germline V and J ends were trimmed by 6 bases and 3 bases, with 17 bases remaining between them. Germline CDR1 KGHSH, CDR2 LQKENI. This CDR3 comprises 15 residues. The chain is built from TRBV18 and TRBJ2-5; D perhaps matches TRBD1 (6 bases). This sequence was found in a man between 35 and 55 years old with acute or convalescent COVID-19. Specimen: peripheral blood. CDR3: CASSNVRTDKETQYF. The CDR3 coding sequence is TGTGCCAGCTCTAACGTTCGGACAGATAAAGAGACCCAGTACTTC.